This TCR beta chain is from a study of Graves' ophthalmopathy and Graves' hyperthyroidism. Notes on the study in general: As the model predicted ophthalmopathy progression, it achieved a sensitivity of 70% to 71% and a specificity of 72.22%.

Amplification of the TCR beta CDR3 regions used RNA transcripts (as template). HTBI primers were employed in first-round RT-PCR, then a second-round multiplex PCR followed. TCRdb ran MiXCR on the multiplex PCR reads and lists one entry per CDR3 protein. Among 1 million to 1.3 million distinct CDR3 sequences listed, around a third were seen once. Only newly diagnosed hyperthyroidism patients aged 18 to 65, with under 2 months' duration, were enrolled. Diagnosis was based on clinical symptoms, serum thyroxine, TRAb, thyroid ultrasound and orbital computed tomography. CDR1 is SEHNR and CDR2 is FQNEAQ in the germline V gene (reference sequence). The CDR3 length is 8 residues. As to this clonotype: What it binds is unknown. Being one base from a much bigger clone, this may be a read error.

The sequencing input was peripheral blood or thyroid tissue (not recorded which). The gene calls are TRBV7-9 and TRBJ1-2, with D possibly being TRBD1 (5 bases). The receptor comes from an adult man with Graves' hyperthyroidism. The chain's CDR3 is CDGGGYTF. The CDR3 DNA reads as TGTGATGGGGGAGGCTACACCTTC.